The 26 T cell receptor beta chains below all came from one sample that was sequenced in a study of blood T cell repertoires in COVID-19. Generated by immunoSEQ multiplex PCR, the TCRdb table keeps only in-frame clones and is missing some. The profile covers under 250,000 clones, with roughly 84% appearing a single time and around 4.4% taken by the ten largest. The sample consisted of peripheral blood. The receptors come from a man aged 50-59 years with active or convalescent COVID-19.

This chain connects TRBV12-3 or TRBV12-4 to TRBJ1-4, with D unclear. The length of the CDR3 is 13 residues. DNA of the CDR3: TGTGCGAGCCAAGCTCTACAGCATGAAAAACTGTTTTTT. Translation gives CASQALQHEKLFF.

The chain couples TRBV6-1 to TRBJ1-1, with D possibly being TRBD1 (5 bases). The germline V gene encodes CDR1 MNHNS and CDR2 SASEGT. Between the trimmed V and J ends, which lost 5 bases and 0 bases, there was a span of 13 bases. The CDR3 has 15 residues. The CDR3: CASSSPGEMNTEAFF. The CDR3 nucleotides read TGTGCCAGCAGTTCTCCGGGGGAAATGAACACTGAAGCTTTCTTT.

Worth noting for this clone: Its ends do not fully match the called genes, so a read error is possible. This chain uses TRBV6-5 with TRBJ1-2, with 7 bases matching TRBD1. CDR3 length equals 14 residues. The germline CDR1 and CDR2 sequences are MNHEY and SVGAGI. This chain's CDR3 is CVSSRDRDLYGYTF. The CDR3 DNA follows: TGTGTCAGCAGCCGGGACAGAGATTTGTATGGCTACACCTTC.

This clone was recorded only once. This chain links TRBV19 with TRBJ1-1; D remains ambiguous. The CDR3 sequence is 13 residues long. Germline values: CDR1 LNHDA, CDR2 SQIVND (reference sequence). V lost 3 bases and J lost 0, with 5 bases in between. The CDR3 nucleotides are TGTGCCAGTAGTATTACAGTGAACACTGAAGCTTTCTTT. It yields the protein CASSITVNTEAFF.

CDR3: CASSPSRAGNTIYF. The DNA of the CDR3 is TGTGCCAGCAGCCCCTCGCGTGCTGGAAACACCATATATTTT. The chain couples TRBV11-2 to TRBJ1-3; D is ambiguous. This CDR3 is built from 14 residues. The V and J ends lost 5 bases and 2 bases respectively, with 10 bases between them. Germline lookup yields CDR1 SGHAT and CDR2 FQNNGV.

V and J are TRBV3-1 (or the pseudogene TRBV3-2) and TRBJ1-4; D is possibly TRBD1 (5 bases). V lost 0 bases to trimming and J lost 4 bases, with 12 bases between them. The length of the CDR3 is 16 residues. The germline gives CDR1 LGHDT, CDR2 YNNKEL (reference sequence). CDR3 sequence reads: CASSQDRPGLNEKLFF. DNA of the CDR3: TGTGCCAGCAGCCAAGATAGGCCAGGGCTTAATGAAAAACTGTTTTTT.

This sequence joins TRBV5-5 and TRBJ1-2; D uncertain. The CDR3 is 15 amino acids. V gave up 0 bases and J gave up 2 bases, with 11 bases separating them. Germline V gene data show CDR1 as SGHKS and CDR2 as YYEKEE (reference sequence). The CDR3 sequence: CASSLVIEANYGYTF. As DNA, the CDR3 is TGTGCCAGCAGCTTGGTAATAGAGGCCAACTATGGCTACACCTTC.

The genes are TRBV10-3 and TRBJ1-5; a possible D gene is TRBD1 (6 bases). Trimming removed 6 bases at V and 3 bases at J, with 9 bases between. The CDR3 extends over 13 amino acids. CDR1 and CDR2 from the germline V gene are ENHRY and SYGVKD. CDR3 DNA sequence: TGTGCCATCAGGGACAGTATCAATCAGCCCCAGCATTTT. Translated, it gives CAIRDSINQPQHF.

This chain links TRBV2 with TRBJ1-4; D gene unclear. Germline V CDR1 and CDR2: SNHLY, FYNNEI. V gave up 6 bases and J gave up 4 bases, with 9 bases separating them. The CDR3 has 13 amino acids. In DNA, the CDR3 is TGTGCCAGCAGGCCGGGGTATAATGAAAAACTGTTTTTT. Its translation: CASRPGYNEKLFF. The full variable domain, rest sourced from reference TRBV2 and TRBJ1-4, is EPEVTQTPSHQVTQMGQEVILRCVPISNHLYFYWYRQILGQKVEFLVSFYNNEISEKSEIFDDQFSVERPDGSNFTLKIRSTKLEDSAMYFCASRPGYNEKLFFGSGTQLSVL.

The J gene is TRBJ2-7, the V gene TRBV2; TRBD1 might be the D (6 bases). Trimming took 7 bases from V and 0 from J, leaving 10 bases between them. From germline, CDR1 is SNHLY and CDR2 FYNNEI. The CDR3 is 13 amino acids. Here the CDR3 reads CASKMDSSYEQYF. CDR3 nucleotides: TGTGCCAGCAAAATGGACAGCTCCTACGAGCAGTACTTC. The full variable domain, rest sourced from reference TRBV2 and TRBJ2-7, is EPEVTQTPSHQVTQMGQEVILRCVPISNHLYFYWYRQILGQKVEFLVSFYNNEISEKSEIFDDQFSVERPDGSNFTLKIRSTKLEDSAMYFCASKMDSSYEQYFGPGTRLTVT.

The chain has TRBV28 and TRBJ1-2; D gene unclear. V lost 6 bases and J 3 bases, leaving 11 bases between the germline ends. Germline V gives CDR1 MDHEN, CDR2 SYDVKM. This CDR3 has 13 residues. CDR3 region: CASSTLPHYGYTF. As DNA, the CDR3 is TGTGCCAGCAGCACATTACCCCACTATGGCTACACCTTC.

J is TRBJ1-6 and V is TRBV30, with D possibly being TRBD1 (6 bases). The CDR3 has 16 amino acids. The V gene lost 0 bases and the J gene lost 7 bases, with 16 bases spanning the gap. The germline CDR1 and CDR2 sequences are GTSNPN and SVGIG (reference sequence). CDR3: CAWSVPLGQYNSPLHF. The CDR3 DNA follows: TGTGCCTGGAGTGTTCCCCTCGGACAGTACAATTCACCCCTCCACTTT.

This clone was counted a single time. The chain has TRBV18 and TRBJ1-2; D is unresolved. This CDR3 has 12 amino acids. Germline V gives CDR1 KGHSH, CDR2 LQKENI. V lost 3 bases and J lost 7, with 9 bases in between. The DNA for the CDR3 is TGTGCCAGCTCACCGCGGGAAGCTGGCTACACCTTC. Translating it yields CASSPREAGYTF.

CDR3 amino acids: CASSFGGQGHQPQHF. The CDR3 DNA reads as TGTGCCAGCAGCTTTGGAGGACAGGGGCACCAGCCCCAGCATTTT. This chain links TRBV7-9 with TRBJ1-5, with 9 bases aligning to TRBD1. Germline CDR1 is SEHNR and CDR2 is FQNEAQ (reference sequence). This CDR3 has 15 amino acids. V lost 3 bases, J lost 7 bases, and 7 bases stayed unmatched.

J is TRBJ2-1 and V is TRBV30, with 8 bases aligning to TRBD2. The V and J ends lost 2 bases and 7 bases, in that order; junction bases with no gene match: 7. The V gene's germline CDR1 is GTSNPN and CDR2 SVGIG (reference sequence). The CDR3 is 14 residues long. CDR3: CAWSRLAGMNEQFF. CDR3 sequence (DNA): TGTGCCTGGAGTCGGCTAGCGGGTATGAATGAGCAGTTCTTC.

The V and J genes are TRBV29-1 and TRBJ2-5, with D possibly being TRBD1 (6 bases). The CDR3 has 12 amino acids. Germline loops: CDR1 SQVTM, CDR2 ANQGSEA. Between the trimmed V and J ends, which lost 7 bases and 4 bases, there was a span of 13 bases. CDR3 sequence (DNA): TGCAGCGCCGGACAGTCACGAGAGACCCAGTACTTC. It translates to CSAGQSRETQYF.

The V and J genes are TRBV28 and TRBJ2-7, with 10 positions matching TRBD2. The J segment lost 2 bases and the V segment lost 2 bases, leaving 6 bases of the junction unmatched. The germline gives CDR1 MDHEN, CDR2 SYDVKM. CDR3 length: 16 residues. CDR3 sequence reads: CASSLITSGATYEQYF. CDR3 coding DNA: TGTGCCAGCAGTTTAATCACTAGCGGGGCGACCTACGAGCAGTACTTC.

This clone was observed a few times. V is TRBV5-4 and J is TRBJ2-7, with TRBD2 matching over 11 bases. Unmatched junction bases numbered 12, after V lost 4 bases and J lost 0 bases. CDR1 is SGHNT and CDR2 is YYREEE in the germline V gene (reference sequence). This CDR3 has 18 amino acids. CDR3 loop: CASSPGASGGLSSYEQYF. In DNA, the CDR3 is TGTGCCAGCAGCCCCGGGGCTAGCGGGGGGTTGAGCTCCTACGAGCAGTACTTC.

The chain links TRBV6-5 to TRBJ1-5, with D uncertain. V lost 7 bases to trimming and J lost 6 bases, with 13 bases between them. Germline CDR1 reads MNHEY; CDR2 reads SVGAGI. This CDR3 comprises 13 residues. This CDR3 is CASTTRAGQPQHF. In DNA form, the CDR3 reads TGTGCCAGCACCACGAGGGCGGGTCAGCCCCAGCATTTT.

CDR3 in DNA: TGTGCCAGTAGTAGACCATCACAGGGCGAGTGGAGGAACATTCAGTACTTC. Protein: CASSRPSQGEWRNIQYF. The chain joins TRBV19 to TRBJ2-4; D perhaps matches TRBD1 (6 bases). Trimming left V 4 bases short and J 7 bases short, with 23 bases between. Germline V gives CDR1 LNHDA, CDR2 SQIVND (reference sequence). The CDR3 loop spans 17 amino acids.

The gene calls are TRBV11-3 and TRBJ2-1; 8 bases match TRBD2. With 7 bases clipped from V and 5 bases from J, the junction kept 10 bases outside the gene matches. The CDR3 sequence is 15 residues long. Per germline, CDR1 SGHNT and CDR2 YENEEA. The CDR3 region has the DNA TGTGCCAGCACCGCTCGAGCGGGGGCTGACAATGAGCAGTTCTTC. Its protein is CASTARAGADNEQFF.

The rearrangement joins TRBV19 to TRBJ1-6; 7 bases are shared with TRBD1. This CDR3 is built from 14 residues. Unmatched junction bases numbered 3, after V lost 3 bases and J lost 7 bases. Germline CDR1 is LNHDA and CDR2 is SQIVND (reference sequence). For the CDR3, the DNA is TGTGCCAGTAGTATCAGGGGGACGAATTCACCCCTCCACTTT. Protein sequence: CASSIRGTNSPLHF.

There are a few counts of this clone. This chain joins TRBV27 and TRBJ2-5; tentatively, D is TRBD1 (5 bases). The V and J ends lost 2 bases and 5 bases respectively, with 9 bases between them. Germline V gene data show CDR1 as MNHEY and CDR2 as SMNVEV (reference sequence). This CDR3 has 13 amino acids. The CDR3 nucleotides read TGTGCCAGCAGTTTAGTCAGGGCTGAGACCCAGTACTTC. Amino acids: CASSLVRAETQYF.

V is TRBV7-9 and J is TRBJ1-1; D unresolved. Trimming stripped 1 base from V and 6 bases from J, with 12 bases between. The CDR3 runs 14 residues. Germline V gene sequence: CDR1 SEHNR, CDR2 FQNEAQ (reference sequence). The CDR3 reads CASSLGTVLPEAFF. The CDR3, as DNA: TGTGCCAGCAGCTTAGGTACGGTACTCCCTGAAGCTTTCTTT.

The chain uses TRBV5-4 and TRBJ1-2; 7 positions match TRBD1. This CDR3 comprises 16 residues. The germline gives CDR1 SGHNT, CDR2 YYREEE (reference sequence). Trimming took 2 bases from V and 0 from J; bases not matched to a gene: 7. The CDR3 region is CASSFPTGNSNYGYTF. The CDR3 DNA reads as TGTGCCAGCAGCTTTCCGACAGGGAATTCTAACTATGGCTACACCTTC.

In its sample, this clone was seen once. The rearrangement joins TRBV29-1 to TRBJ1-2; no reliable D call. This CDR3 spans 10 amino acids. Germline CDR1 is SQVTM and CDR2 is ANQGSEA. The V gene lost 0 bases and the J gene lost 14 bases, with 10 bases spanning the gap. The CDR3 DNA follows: TGCAGCGTTGAAGAGGGAGTATGTACCTTC. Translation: CSVEEGVCTF.